The following is a T cell receptor (beta chain) sequence with its context. No antigen is known for it. Per-base quality was not reported, and no clone a single base away is much larger than it. V lost 3 bases and J lost 1 base; the stretch between them is 9 bases long. CDR1 and CDR2 were assigned from the germline V gene (reference sequence) as LNHNV and YYDKDF. Reading from cysteine to phenylalanine, the CDR3 counts 15 amino acids. The entry retains the CDR3 DNA only, 45 bases that are in frame from base 1. TCRbeta CDR3 regions were amplified from genomic DNA using the immunoSEQ Assay, a bias-controlled multiplex PCR. The source study handled its data this way. The number of nucleated cells in each sample was estimated by amplification of reference gene primers within the assay. Sequence reads were collapsed and filtered to measure the absolute abundance of every unique TCRbeta CDR3 rearrangement. Productive Simpson clonality was computed per sample as the square root of Simpson's diversity index over productive rearrangements. TCRdb took this table from immuneACCESS and kept in-frame rearrangements with V and J called. Such tables lack part of the clones; where checked against another copy, unresolved V genes explain under half of the gap, and the rest is unexplained. For V, J and clone size, that table is used; D and trimming come from the DNA. Counted in this sample were around 130,000 clones; about 82% of them appeared once. Jointly, the top ten make up less than 3% of the sample.

These data originate in a study of blood T cell repertoires in COVID-19 (TCRdb year 2020). With respect to the entire study: Samples from collaborators originated in the United States, Italy and Spain and spanned both the acute and convalescent phases of COVID-19. The material from the prospective study consisted of cDNA or gDNA derived from T cells, B-cell-depleted T cells, or PBMCs. The dataset comprised deeply sampled blood TCRbeta repertoires from subjects exposed to, actively infected with, or recovered from COVID-19. The repertoires were released in a freely available public database intended as a resource for research on the immune response to SARS-CoV-2. The samples were drawn from the first 160 participants of the ongoing ImmuneRACE study and from over 950 subjects provided by 6 global collaborators. A de-identified subject ID, COVID-19 status, age in years and sex were almost always included in the sample metadata. HLA class I and class II types, where available, came from metadata supplied by the sample provider rather than from assay-based typing. Summary of the overall study and its limitations: The amount of clinical and demographic metadata varied by source and participant and was provided uncurated.

Each collaborating institution followed its own protocols to collect whole blood in K2EDTA tubes. For TCRbeta analysis, collaborators shipped samples as frozen whole blood, isolated PBMCs, or DNA extracted from either of those sample types. This receptor was taken from a man aged 45-60 years with acute or convalescent COVID-19. The chain is assembled from TRBV15 and TRBJ1-4; possibly the D gene is TRBD1, per 5 matching bases. The sequencing sample was made of peripheral blood. The CDR3 reads as follows: CATSRDGGTNEKLFF. The DNA sequence reads TGTGCCACCAGCAGGGACGGGGGAACTAATGAAAAACTGTTTTTT.